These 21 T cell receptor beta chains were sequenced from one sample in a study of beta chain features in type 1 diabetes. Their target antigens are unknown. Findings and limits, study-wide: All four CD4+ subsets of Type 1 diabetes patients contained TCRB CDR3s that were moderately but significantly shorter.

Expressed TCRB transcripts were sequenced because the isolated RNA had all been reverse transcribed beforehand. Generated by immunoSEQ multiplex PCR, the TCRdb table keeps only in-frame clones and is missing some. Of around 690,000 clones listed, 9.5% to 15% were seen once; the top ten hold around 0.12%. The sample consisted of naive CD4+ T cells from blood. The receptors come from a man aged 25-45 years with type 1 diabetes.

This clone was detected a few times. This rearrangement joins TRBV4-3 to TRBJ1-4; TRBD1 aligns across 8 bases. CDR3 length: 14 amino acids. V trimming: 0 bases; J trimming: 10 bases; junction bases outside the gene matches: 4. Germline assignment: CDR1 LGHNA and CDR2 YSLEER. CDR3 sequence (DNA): TGCGCCAGCAGCCAAGAACGGGACAGGAGAAAACTGTTTTTT. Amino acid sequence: CASSQERDRRKLFF.

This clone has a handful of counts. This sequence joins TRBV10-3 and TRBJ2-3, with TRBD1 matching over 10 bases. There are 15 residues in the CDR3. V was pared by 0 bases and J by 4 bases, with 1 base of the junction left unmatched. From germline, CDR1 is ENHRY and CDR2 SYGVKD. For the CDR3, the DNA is TGTGCCATCAGTGAGTCGGGACAGGGGCCAGATACGCAGTATTTT. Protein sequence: CAISESGQGPDTQYF.

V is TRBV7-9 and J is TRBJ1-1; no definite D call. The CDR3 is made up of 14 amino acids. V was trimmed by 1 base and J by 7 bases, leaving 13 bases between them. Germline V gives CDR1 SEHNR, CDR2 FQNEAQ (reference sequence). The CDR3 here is CASSLGFQVGEAFF. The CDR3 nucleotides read TGTGCCAGCAGCTTAGGGTTCCAAGTGGGTGAAGCTTTCTTT.

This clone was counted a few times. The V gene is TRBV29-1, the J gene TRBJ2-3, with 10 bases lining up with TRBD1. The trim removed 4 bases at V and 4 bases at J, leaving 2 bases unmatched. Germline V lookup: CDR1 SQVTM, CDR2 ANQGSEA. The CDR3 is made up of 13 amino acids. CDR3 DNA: TGCAGCGTTGGGGACAGGGGCGCAGATACGCAGTATTTT. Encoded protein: CSVGDRGADTQYF.

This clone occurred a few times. CDR3 amino acids: CATSRDRGRGHEQYF. CDR3 nucleotide sequence: TGTGCCACCAGCAGAGATCGGGGCAGGGGCCACGAGCAGTACTTC. V gene TRBV15 combines with J gene TRBJ2-7; the D gene is possibly TRBD1 (6 bases). CDR3 length: 15 residues. Germline V gene data show CDR1 as LNHNV and CDR2 as YYDKDF (reference sequence). Trimming removed 0 bases at V and 5 bases at J, with 14 bases between.

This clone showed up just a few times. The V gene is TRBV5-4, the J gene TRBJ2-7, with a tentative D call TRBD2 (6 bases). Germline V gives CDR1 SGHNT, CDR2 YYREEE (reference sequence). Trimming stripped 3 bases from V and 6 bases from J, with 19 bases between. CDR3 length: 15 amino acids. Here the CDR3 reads CASSYSAGPAGEQYF. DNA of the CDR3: TGTGCCAGCAGCTATTCAGCGGGCCCGGCGGGCGAGCAGTACTTC.

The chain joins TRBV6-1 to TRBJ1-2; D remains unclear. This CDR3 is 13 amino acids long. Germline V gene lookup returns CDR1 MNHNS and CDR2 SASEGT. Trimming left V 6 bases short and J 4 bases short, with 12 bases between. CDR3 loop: CASRVSPSYGYTF. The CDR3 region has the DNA TGTGCCAGCAGGGTTAGCCCGAGCTATGGCTACACCTTC.

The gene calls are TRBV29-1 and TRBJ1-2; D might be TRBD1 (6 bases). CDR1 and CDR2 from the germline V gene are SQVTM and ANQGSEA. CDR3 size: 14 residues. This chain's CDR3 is CTTKPQGRNYGYTF. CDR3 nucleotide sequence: TGCACCACAAAACCACAGGGCCGTAACTATGGCTACACCTTC.

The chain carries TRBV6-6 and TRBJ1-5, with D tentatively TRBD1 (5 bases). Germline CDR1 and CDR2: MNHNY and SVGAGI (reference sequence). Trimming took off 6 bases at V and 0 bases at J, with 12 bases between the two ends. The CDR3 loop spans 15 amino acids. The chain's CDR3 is CASRTRQNSNQPQHF. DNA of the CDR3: TGTGCCAGCAGAACCCGACAGAATAGCAATCAGCCCCAGCATTTT.

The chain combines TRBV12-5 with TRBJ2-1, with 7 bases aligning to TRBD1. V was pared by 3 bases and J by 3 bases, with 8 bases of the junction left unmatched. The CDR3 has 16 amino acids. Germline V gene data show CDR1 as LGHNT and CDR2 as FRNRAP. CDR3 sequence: CASGFIGTVGYNEQFF. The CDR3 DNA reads TGTGCTAGTGGTTTTATCGGGACAGTGGGCTACAATGAGCAGTTCTTC.

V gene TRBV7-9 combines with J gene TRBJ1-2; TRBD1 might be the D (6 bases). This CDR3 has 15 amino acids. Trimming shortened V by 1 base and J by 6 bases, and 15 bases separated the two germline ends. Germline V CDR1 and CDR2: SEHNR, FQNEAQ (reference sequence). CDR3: CASSLVPGGDDGYTF. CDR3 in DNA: TGTGCCAGCAGCTTAGTGCCGGGGGGCGACGATGGCTACACCTTC.

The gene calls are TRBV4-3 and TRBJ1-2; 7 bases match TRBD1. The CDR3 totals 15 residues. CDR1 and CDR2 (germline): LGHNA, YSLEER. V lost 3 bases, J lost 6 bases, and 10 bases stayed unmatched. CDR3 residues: CASSQPGAGGNGYTF. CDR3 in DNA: TGCGCCAGCAGCCAGCCCGGGGCAGGGGGTAATGGCTACACCTTC.

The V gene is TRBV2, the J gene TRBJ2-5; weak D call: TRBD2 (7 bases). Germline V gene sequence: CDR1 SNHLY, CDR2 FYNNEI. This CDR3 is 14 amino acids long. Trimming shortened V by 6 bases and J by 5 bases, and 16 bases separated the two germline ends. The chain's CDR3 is CASREQGGWETQYF. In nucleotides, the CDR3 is TGTGCCAGCAGGGAACAGGGAGGGTGGGAGACCCAGTACTTC.

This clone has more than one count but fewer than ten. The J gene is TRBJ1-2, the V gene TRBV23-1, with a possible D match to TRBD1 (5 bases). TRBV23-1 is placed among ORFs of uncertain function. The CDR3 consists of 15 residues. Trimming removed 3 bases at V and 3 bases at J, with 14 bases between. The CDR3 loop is CASSHLGPADYGYTF. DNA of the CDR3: TGCGCCAGCAGTCATTTGGGGCCGGCCGACTATGGCTACACCTTC.

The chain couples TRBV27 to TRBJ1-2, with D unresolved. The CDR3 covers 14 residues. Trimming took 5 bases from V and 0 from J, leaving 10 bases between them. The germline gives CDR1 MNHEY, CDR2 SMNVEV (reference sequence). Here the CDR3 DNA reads TGTGCCAGCAGTCCCTCGGGAGCTAACTATGGCTACACCTTC. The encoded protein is CASSPSGANYGYTF.

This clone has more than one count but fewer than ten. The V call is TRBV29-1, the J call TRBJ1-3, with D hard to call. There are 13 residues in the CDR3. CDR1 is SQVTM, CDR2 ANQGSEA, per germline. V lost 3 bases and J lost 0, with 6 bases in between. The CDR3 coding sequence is TGCAGCGTTGACAGTAACTCTGGAAACACCATATATTTT. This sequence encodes CSVDSNSGNTIYF.

CDR3 in amino acids: CASSSHHSGANVLTF. CDR3 coding DNA: TGTGCCAGCAGCTCACACCACTCTGGGGCCAACGTCCTGACTTTC. V gene TRBV7-2 combines with J gene TRBJ2-6; D uncertain. Trimming pared 4 bases from V and 0 bases from J, leaving 7 bases between. The germline CDR1 and CDR2 sequences are SGHTA and FQGNSA. The CDR3 length is 15 residues.

CDR3 nucleotides: TGTGCCAGCTCACCGGGGACAGGGCAACCCTACGAGCAGTACTTC. It encodes CASSPGTGQPYEQYF. The rearrangement joins TRBV18 to TRBJ2-7; 9 bases agree with TRBD1. CDR3 length: 15 amino acids. CDR1 and CDR2 (germline): KGHSH, LQKENI. The V and J ends lost 3 bases and 2 bases, in that order; junction bases with no gene match: 5.

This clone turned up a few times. The CDR3 region has the DNA TGTGCCACCAGCAAAGCCGGAGGGATCGGCCCCTACGAGCAGTACTTC. Translation gives CATSKAGGIGPYEQYF. The chain uses TRBV15 and TRBJ2-7; tentatively, D is TRBD2 (6 bases). Per germline, CDR1 LNHNV and CDR2 YYDKDF (reference sequence). This CDR3 comprises 16 residues. Trimming shortened V by 4 bases and J by 2 bases, and 18 bases separated the two germline ends.

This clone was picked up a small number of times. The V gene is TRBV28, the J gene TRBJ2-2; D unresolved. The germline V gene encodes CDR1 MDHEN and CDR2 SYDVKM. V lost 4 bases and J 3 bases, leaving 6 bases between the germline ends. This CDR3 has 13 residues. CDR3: CASSYTHTGELFF. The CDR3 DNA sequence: TGTGCCAGCAGTTACACCCACACCGGGGAGCTGTTTTTT.

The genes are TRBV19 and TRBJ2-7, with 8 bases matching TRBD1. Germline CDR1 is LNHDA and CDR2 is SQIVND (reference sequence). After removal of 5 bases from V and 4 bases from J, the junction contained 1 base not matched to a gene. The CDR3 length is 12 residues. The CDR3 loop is CASSGQGYEQYF. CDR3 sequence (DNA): TGTGCCAGTAGTGGACAGGGATACGAGCAGTACTTC.